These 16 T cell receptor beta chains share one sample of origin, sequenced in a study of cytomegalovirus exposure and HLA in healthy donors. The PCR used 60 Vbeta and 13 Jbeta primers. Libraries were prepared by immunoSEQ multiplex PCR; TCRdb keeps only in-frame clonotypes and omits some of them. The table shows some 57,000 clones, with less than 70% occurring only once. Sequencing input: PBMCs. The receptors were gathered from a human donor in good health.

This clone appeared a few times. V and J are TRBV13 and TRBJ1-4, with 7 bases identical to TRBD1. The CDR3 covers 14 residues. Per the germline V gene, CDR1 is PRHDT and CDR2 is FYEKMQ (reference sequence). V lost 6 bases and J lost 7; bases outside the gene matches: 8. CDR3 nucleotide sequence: TGTGCCAGCAGACGAAGACAGGGTTTTGAAAAACTGTTTTTT. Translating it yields CASRRRQGFEKLFF.

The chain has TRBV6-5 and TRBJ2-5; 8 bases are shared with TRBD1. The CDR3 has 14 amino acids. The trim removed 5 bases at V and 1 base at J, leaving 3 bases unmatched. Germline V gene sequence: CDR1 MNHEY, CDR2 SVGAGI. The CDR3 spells CASSNTGGQETQYF. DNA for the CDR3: TGTGCCAGCAGTAATACAGGGGGCCAAGAGACCCAGTACTTC.

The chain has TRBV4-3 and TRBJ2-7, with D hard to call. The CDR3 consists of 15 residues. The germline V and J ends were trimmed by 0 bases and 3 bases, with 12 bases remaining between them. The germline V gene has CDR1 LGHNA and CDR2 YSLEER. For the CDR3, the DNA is TGCGCCAGCAGCCAAGATTATGGCCAGTTCTACGAGCAGTACTTC. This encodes CASSQDYGQFYEQYF.

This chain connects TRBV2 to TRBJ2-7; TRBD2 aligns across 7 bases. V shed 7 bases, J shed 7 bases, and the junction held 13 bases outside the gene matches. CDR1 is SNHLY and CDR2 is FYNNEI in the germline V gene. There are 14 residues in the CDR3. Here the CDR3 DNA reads TGTGCCAGCACCCGACTAGCCGTCTTGGGGGAGCAGTACTTC. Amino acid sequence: CASTRLAVLGEQYF.

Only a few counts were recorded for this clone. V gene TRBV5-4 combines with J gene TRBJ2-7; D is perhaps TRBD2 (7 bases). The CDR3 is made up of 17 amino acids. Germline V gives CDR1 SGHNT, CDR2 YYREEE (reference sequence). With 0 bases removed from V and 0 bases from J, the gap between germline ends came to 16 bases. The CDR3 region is CASSLERTGGYSYEQYF. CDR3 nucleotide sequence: TGTGCCAGCAGCTTGGAGAGGACGGGGGGCTACTCCTACGAGCAGTACTTC.

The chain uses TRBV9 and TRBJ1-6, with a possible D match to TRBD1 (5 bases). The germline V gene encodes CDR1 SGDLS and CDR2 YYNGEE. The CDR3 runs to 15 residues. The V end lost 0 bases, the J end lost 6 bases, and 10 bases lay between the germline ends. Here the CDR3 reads CASSVESGINSPLHF. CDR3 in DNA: TGTGCCAGCAGCGTAGAGTCAGGGATTAATTCACCCCTCCACTTT.

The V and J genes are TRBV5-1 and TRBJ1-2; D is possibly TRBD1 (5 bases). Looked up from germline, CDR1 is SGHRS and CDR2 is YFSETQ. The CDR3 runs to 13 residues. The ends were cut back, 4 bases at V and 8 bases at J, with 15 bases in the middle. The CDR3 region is CASSPWGGIGYTF. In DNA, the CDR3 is TGCGCCAGCAGCCCCTGGGGGGGGATCGGCTACACCTTC.

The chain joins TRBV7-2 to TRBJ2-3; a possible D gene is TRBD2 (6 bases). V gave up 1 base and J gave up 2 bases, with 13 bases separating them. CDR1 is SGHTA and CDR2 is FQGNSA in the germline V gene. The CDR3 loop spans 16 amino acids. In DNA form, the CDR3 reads TGTGCCAGCAGCTTAGACGGGGTAGCGGCCACAGATACGCAGTATTTT. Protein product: CASSLDGVAATDTQYF.

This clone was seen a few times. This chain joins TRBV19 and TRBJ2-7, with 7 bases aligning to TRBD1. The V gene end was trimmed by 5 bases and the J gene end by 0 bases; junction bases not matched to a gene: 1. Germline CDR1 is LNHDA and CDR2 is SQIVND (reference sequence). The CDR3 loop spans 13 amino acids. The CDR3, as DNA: TGTGCCAGTAGTCACAGGGGCTCCTACGAGCAGTACTTC. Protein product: CASSHRGSYEQYF.

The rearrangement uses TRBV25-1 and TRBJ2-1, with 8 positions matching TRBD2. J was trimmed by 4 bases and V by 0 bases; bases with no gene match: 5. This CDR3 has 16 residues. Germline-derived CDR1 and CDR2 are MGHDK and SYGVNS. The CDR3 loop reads CASSEYDSGAYNEQFF. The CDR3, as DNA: TGTGCCAGCAGTGAATATGATAGCGGGGCGTACAATGAGCAGTTCTTC.

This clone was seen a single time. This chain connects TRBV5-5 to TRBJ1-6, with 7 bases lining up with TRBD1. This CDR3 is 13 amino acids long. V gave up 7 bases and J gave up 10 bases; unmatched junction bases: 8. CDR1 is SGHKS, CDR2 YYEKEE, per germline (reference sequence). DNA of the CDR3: TGTGCCAGCCAACTTGAGGGGGCGTCACCCCTCCACTTT. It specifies CASQLEGASPLHF.

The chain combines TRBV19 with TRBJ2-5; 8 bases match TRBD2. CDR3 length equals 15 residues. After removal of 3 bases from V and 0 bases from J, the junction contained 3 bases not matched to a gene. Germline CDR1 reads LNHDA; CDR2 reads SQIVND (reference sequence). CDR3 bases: TGTGCCAGTAGTATGGCGGGGGGCCACCAAGAGACCCAGTACTTC. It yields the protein CASSMAGGHQETQYF. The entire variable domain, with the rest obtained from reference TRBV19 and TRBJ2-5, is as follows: DGGITQSPKYLFRKEGQNVTLSCEQNLNHDAMYWYRQDPGQGLRLIYYSQIVNDFQKGDIAEGYSVSREKKESFPLTVTSAQKNPTAFYLCASSMAGGHQETQYFGPGTRLLVL.

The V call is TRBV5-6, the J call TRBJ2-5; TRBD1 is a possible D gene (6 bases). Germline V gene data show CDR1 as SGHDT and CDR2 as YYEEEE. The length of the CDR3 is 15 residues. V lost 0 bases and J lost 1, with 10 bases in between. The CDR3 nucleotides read TGTGCCAGCAGCTTGGCGGCAGGGGTCCAAGAGACCCAGTACTTC. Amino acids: CASSLAAGVQETQYF. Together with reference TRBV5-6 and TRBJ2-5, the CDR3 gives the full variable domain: DAGVTQSPTHLIKTRGQQVTLRCSPKSGHDTVSWYQQALGQGPQFIFQYYEEEERQRGNFPDRFSGHQFPNYSSELNVNALLLGDSALYLCASSLAAGVQETQYFGPGTRLLVL.

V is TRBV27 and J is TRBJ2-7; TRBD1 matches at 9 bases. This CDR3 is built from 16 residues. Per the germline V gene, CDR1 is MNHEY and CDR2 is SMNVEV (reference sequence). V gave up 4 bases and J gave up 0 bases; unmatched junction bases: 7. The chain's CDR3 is CASSSQGQGLSYEQYF. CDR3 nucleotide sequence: TGTGCCAGCAGTTCCCAAGGACAGGGGCTCTCCTACGAGCAGTACTTC.

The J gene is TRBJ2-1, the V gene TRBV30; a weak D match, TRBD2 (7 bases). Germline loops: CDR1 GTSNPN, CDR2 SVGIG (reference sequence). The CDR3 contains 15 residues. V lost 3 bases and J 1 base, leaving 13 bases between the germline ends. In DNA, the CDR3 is TGTGCCTGGAGAGGGGGGGGGATTTCCTACAATGAGCAGTTCTTC. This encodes CAWRGGGISYNEQFF. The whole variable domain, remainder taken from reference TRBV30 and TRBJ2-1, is SQTIHQWPATLVQPVGSPLSLECTVEGTSNPNLYWYRQAAGRGLQLLFYSVGIGQISSEVPQNLSASRPQDRQFILSSKKLLLSDSGFYLCAWRGGGISYNEQFFGPGTRLTVL.

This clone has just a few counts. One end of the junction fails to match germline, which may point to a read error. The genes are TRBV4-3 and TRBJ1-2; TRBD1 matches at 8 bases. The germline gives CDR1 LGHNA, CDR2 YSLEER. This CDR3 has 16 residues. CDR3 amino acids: CASSQDPRGLIYGYPF. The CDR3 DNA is TGCGCCAGCAGCCAAGATCCCAGGGGGCTTATCTATGGCTACCCCTTC.